The next 26 T cell receptor beta chains were all read from a single sample in a study of technical replicates of blood from a handful of donors. This table comes from immunoSEQ multiplex PCR, and its TCRdb copy is limited to in-frame clones, with some not included. The table includes 75,000 to 90,000 clones, around 92% detected once. Specimen: T cells isolated from PBMCs. All receptors derive from a human donor in good health.

The chain has TRBV21-1 and TRBJ2-6; the table's D call TRBD2 went unverified against the DNA. TRBV21-1 counts as a pseudogene. This CDR3 is 19 amino acids long. The CDR3, as DNA: TGTGCCAGCAGCAAAGATAGCAGCGGGAGGCCCCTTGGGGCCAACGTCCTGACTTTC. It encodes CASSKDSSGRPLGANVLTF.

This clone was picked up one time. The chain couples TRBV5-1 to TRBJ2-6, with D perhaps TRBD1 (6 bases). Germline V gene data show CDR1 as SGHRS and CDR2 as YFSETQ. V lost 3 bases to trimming and J lost 0 bases, with 16 bases between them. There are 18 residues in the CDR3. Here the CDR3 DNA reads TGCGCCAGCAGCTCAATGGGGACAACGTACTCTGGGGCCAACGTCCTGACTTTC. Encoded protein: CASSSMGTTYSGANVLTF.

The rearrangement links TRBV6-6 to TRBJ2-2; tentatively, D is TRBD2 (6 bases). The V end was cut by 6 bases, the J end by 5 bases, with 13 bases between. Germline V gene data show CDR1 as MNHNY and CDR2 as SVGAGI (reference sequence). The CDR3 is 14 amino acids. The CDR3 bases are TGTGCCAGCAGCACGGGGGTGGAGACCGGGGAGCTGTTTTTT. Protein product: CASSTGVETGELFF.

The chain carries TRBV30 and TRBJ2-2; 7 bases map to TRBD2. CDR3 length equals 14 residues. From germline, CDR1 is GTSNPN and CDR2 SVGIG (reference sequence). V was pared by 3 bases and J by 4 bases, with 5 bases of the junction left unmatched. Here the CDR3 reads CAWRWGRGTGELFF. DNA of the CDR3: TGTGCCTGGAGATGGGGGAGGGGCACCGGGGAGCTGTTTTTT.

The gene calls are TRBV4-1 and TRBJ2-1; perhaps TRBD2 as D (6 bases). Between the trimmed V and J ends, which lost 0 bases and 8 bases, there was a span of 11 bases. CDR3 length equals 14 residues. Germline CDR1 MGHRA, CDR2 YSYEKL. The CDR3 coding sequence is TGCGCCAGCAGCCAAGATGGTAGGAGGGATGAGCAGTTCTTC. It codes for CASSQDGRRDEQFF.

The chain couples TRBV13 to TRBJ2-7; TRBD1 matches at 9 bases. Germline CDR1 is PRHDT and CDR2 is FYEKMQ (reference sequence). This CDR3 comprises 15 residues. V was pared by 5 bases and J by 1 base, with 6 bases of the junction left unmatched. This CDR3 reads CASSRRTGVSYEQYF. The CDR3 DNA reads as TGTGCCAGCAGCCGACGGACAGGGGTATCCTACGAGCAGTACTTC.

In its sample, this clone was seen once. The chain links TRBV6-1 to TRBJ2-3; D possibly corresponds to TRBD2 (6 bases). The CDR3 loop spans 15 amino acids. The ends were cut back, 6 bases at V and 3 bases at J, with 16 bases in the middle. CDR1 MNHNS and CDR2 SASEGT come from the germline V gene. In DNA form, the CDR3 reads TGTGCCAGCAGGAAACCGGGACTCAAGACAGATACGCAGTATTTT. Translation gives CASRKPGLKTDTQYF.

The J gene is TRBJ1-4, the V gene TRBV15; 7 bases are a match to TRBD1. The CDR3 consists of 16 residues. Germline lookup yields CDR1 LNHNV and CDR2 YYDKDF (reference sequence). The ends lost 2 bases at V and 1 base at J; junction bases unmatched: 4. The CDR3 loop reads CATSRRRQGTNEKLFF. Written as DNA, the CDR3 is TGTGCCACCAGCAGAAGAAGACAGGGAACTAATGAAAAACTGTTTTTT.

V gene TRBV7-9 combines with J gene TRBJ1-5, with D tentatively TRBD1 (5 bases). The CDR3 totals 14 residues. With 2 bases removed from V and 7 bases from J, the gap between germline ends came to 12 bases. CDR1 is SEHNR and CDR2 is FQNEAQ in the germline V gene (reference sequence). CDR3 sequence: CASSLKGERQPQHF. CDR3 nucleotide sequence: TGTGCCAGCAGCTTAAAAGGGGAAAGGCAGCCCCAGCATTTT.

The chain couples TRBV7-3 to TRBJ2-1, with TRBD2 identical over 9 bases. The germline CDR1 and CDR2 sequences are SGHTA and FQGTGA. V shed 11 bases and J 6 bases; nucleotides not matched to a gene: 5. This CDR3 is built from 12 residues. The CDR3 DNA is TGTGCCTCCGCGGGAGGGCCCAATGAGCAGTTCTTC. Its protein product is CASAGGPNEQFF.

The J gene is TRBJ1-1, the V gene TRBV6-5, with D possibly being TRBD1 (5 bases). V was trimmed by 2 bases and J by 5 bases, leaving 15 bases between them. CDR1 is MNHEY and CDR2 is SVGAGI in the germline V gene. The CDR3 spans 15 residues. This CDR3 is CASSYGASYGTEAFF. The CDR3 DNA reads as TGTGCCAGCAGTTACGGGGCATCCTATGGGACTGAAGCTTTCTTT.

This clone was observed once. This chain connects TRBV6-6 to TRBJ1-4; maybe TRBD1 (5 bases). Germline V CDR1 and CDR2: MNHNY, SVGAGI (reference sequence). The CDR3 is made up of 13 amino acids. V gave up 5 bases and J gave up 7 bases, with 11 bases separating them. The CDR3 is CASSPRGGEKLFF. As DNA, the CDR3 is TGTGCCAGCAGTCCCCGCGGGGGTGAAAAACTGTTTTTT.

The chain employs TRBV18 and TRBJ2-3; 9 bases map to TRBD2. V lost 3 bases to trimming and J lost 8 bases; unmatched junction nucleotides: 21. The germline V gene has CDR1 KGHSH and CDR2 LQKENI. CDR3 length: 19 residues. The CDR3 DNA reads as TGTGCCAGCTCACCTGGAGTAGCGGGAGATCTTATGAACTCGGGTACGCAGTATTTT. Translated, it gives CASSPGVAGDLMNSGTQYF.

This chain joins TRBV10-3 and TRBJ1-4, with D hard to call. V was clipped by 2 bases and J by 8 bases, with 9 bases between them. The length of the CDR3 is 13 residues. From germline, CDR1 is ENHRY and CDR2 SYGVKD. CDR3 sequence: CAISEDPGEKLFF. The CDR3 DNA follows: TGTGCCATCAGTGAGGACCCGGGGGAAAAACTGTTTTTT.

V and J are TRBV5-1 and TRBJ2-7; D might be TRBD2 (6 bases). The CDR3 has 18 residues. The ends were cut back, 0 bases at V and 2 bases at J, with 21 bases in the middle. The V gene's germline CDR1 is SGHRS and CDR2 YFSETQ. CDR3 residues: CASSLAQWTRSGAYEQYF. CDR3 sequence (DNA): TGCGCCAGCAGCTTGGCCCAATGGACACGGTCGGGGGCCTACGAGCAGTACTTC.

The genes are TRBV28 and TRBJ2-3; TRBD2 agrees at 8 bases. This CDR3 is 19 amino acids long. The germline V gene encodes CDR1 MDHEN and CDR2 SYDVKM. With 8 bases clipped from V and 0 bases from J, the junction kept 19 bases outside the gene matches. CDR3 region: CASGTGFSLAGLSTDTQYF. In DNA form, the CDR3 reads TGTGCCAGCGGCACAGGGTTCAGTTTAGCGGGGCTTAGCACAGATACGCAGTATTTT.

The gene calls are TRBV11-2 and TRBJ1-2; D perhaps matches TRBD1 (6 bases). V lost 3 bases and J 8 bases, leaving 19 bases between the germline ends. Per germline, CDR1 SGHAT and CDR2 FQNNGV. The CDR3 has 15 amino acids. The CDR3 nucleotides are TGTGCCAGCAGCTTTGGCAACCCAGGGGTAGGAGGCTACACCTTC. Its translation: CASSFGNPGVGGYTF.

The J gene is TRBJ2-7, the V gene TRBV27, with 13 bases matching TRBD2. Germline loops: CDR1 MNHEY, CDR2 SMNVEV (reference sequence). V dropped 2 bases and J dropped 0; count of bases not matched to a gene: 4. The CDR3 contains 17 residues. In DNA, the CDR3 is TGTGCCAGCAGTTTAGTACTAGCGGGAGGGCCCTCCTACGAGCAGTACTTC. This sequence encodes CASSLVLAGGPSYEQYF.

This chain joins TRBV5-1 and TRBJ2-1; the D gene is possibly TRBD2 (6 bases). The CDR3 contains 14 residues. CDR1 and CDR2 (germline): SGHRS, YFSETQ. V was shortened by 0 bases and J by 6 bases, with 10 bases between the two germline ends. CDR3 sequence reads: CASSLGLGLNEQFF. The CDR3 nucleotides read TGCGCCAGCAGCTTGGGACTAGGTCTCAATGAGCAGTTCTTC. The whole variable domain, filled in from reference TRBV5-1 and TRBJ2-1, reads KAGVTQTPRYLIKTRGQQVTLSCSPISGHRSVSWYQQTPGQGLQFLFEYFSETQRNKGNFPGRFSGRQFSNSRSEMNVSTLELGDSALYLCASSLGLGLNEQFFGPGTRLTVL.

J is TRBJ2-7 and V is TRBV28; TRBD1 might be the D (7 bases). V lost 5 bases and J 3 bases, leaving 20 bases between the germline ends. The V gene's germline CDR1 is MDHEN and CDR2 SYDVKM. The CDR3 is 16 amino acids. CDR3 DNA: TGTGCCAGCAGTCTGTACAGGGGAGAAGCGGGCTACGAGCAGTACTTC. This codes for CASSLYRGEAGYEQYF.

This chain joins TRBV4-3 and TRBJ2-7; 7 nucleotides line up with TRBD2. Trimming removed 0 bases from V and 5 bases from J; junction bases left unmatched: 7. Looked up from germline, CDR1 is LGHNA and CDR2 is YSLEER. This CDR3 is built from 15 residues. The CDR3 reads CASSQDWGGDDEQYF. CDR3 DNA sequence: TGCGCCAGCAGCCAAGATTGGGGGGGAGACGACGAGCAGTACTTC.

The chain recombines TRBV30 with TRBJ2-1; D is possibly TRBD1 (6 bases). The CDR3 has 14 residues. The V gene's germline CDR1 is GTSNPN and CDR2 SVGIG (reference sequence). Trimming stripped 3 bases from V and 4 bases from J, with 13 bases between. The CDR3 here is CAWSPDQGYNEQFF. As DNA, the CDR3 is TGTGCCTGGAGCCCTGATCAGGGGTACAATGAGCAGTTCTTC.

The V gene is TRBV15, the J gene TRBJ2-5; D is possibly TRBD2 (5 bases). The CDR3 is made up of 13 amino acids. CDR1 is LNHNV and CDR2 is YYDKDF in the germline V gene (reference sequence). V lost 7 bases, J lost 0 bases, and 9 bases lay in between. The CDR3 coding sequence is TGTGCCACCAACGTCGGGGACCAAGAGACCCAGTACTTC. It codes for CATNVGDQETQYF. Full variable domain (rest looked up from reference TRBV15 and TRBJ2-5): DAMVIQNPRYQVTQFGKPVTLSCSQTLNHNVMYWYQQKSSQAPKLLFHYYDKDFNNEADTPDNFQSRRPNTSFCFLDIRSPGLGDTAMYLCATNVGDQETQYFGPGTRLLVL.

The J gene is TRBJ2-1, the V gene TRBV30, with 11 bases identical to TRBD2. The CDR3 contains 16 residues. Trimming removed 4 bases from V and 4 bases from J; junction bases left unmatched: 9. Germline V gives CDR1 GTSNPN, CDR2 SVGIG (reference sequence). The CDR3 loop is CAWTSPLAGAYNEQFF. The CDR3 region has the DNA TGTGCCTGGACCTCTCCACTAGCGGGGGCTTACAATGAGCAGTTCTTC.

The V gene is TRBV19, the J gene TRBJ1-1; D ambiguous. The CDR3 length is 14 residues. Germline CDR1 and CDR2: LNHDA and SQIVND (reference sequence). Trimming shortened V by 5 bases and J by 8 bases, and 18 bases separated the two germline ends. The CDR3, as DNA: TGTGCCAGTAGTCTTACCGGGTTGCGCGCCGAAGCTTTCTTT. This codes for CASSLTGLRAEAFF.

The chain links TRBV7-9 to TRBJ2-5, with 11 positions matching TRBD2. Germline-derived CDR1 and CDR2 are SEHNR and FQNEAQ (reference sequence). CDR3 size: 16 residues. V shed 1 base, J shed 3 bases, and the junction held 4 bases outside the gene matches. CDR3 nucleotide sequence: TGTGCCAGCAGCTTAGTTGGTAGCGGGAGGGAAGAGACCCAGTACTTC. Protein: CASSLVGSGREETQYF.